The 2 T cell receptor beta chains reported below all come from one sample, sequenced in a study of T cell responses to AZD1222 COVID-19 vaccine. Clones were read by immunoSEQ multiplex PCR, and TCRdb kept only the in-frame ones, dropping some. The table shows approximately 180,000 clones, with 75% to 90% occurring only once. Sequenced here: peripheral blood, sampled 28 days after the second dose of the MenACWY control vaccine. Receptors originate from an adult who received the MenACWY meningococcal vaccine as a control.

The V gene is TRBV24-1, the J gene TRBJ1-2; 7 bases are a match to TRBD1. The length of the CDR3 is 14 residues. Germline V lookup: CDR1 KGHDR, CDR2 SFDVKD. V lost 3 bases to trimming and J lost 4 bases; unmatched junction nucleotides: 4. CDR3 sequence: CATSDRQGGYGYTF. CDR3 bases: TGTGCCACCAGTGATCGACAGGGTGGCTATGGCTACACCTTC.

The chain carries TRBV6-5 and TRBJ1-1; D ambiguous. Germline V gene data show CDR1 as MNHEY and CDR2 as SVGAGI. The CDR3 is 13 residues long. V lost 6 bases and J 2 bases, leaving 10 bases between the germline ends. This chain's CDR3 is CASRARVNTEAFF. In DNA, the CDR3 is TGTGCCAGCAGGGCTCGTGTAAACACTGAAGCTTTCTTT.